This T cell receptor (beta chain) is drawn from a study of CD8+ T cells in alopecia areata. In the study overall: Those patients who were treated received oral tofacitinib, which was given at 5 to 10 mg twice daily for moderate-to-severe alopecia areata. Affected scalp percentage determined the severity score of treated patients.

Treatment indicated: oral pan-JAK inhibitor, 5-10 mg twice daily. PBMCs, the starting material, were the source of sorted CD4+ and CD8+ T cells. Germline V gene sequence: CDR1 SQVTM, CDR2 ANQGSEA. V was cut by 5 bases and J by 10 bases, with 14 bases left in between. This CDR3 spans 12 amino acids. This clone has just a few counts. No antigen is known for it. cDNA prepared by RNA extraction and subsequent reverse transcription served as the template for sequencing. Some clones are missing from TCRdb's copy, which holds only in-frame ones; the method was immunoSEQ multiplex PCR. Among approximately 210,000 clones listed, 50% to 60% were seen once. Overall study findings and caveats: In scalp and blood during tofacitinib, many expanded lesional clones persisted.

The sample here was CD4+ T cells sorted from blood, taken at week 4, from a patient treated with tofacitinib. The TCR sequence derives from a human donor with alopecia areata. V and J are TRBV29-1 and TRBJ1-4; D not resolved. The CDR3 DNA reads TGCAGCGTTACCCGGGAGGGAGGAAAACTGTTTTTT. Protein sequence: CSVTREGGKLFF.